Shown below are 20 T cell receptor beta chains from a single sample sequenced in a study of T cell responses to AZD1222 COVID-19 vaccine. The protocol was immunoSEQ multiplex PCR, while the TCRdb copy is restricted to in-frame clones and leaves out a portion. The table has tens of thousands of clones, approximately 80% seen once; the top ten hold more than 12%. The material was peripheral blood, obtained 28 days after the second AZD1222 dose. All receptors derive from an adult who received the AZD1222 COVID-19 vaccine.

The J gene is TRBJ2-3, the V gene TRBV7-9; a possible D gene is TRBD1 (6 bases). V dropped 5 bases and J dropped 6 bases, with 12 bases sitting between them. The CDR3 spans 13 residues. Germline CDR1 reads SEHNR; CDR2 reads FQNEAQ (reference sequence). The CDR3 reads CASSMNRDDTQYF. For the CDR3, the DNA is TGTGCCAGCAGCATGAACAGGGATGATACGCAGTATTTT. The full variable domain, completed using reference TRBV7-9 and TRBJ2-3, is DTGVSQNPRHKITKRGQNVTFRCDPISEHNRLYWYRQTLGQGPEFLTYFQNEAQLEKSRLLSDRFSAERPKGSFSTLEIQRTEQGDSAMYLCASSMNRDDTQYFGPGTRLTVL.

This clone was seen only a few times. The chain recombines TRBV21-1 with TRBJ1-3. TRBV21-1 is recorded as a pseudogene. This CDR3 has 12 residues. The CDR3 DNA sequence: TGTGCCAGCAGCAATTACTTAAACACCATATATTTT. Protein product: CASSNYLNTIYF.

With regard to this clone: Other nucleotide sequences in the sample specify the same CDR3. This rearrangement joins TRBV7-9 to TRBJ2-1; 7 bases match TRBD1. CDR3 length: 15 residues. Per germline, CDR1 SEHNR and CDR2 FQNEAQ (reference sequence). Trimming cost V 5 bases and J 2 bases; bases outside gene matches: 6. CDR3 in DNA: TGTGCCAGCAGCCCCCGACAGGGACCCTACAATGAGCAGTTCTTC. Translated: CASSPRQGPYNEQFF.

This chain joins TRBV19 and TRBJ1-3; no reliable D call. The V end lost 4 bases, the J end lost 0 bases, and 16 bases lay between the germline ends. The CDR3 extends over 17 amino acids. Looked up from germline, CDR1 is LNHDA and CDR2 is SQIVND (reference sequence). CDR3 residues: CASSNPVGLDSGNTIYF. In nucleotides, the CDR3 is TGTGCCAGTAGTAACCCTGTCGGGCTCGACTCTGGAAACACCATATATTTT.

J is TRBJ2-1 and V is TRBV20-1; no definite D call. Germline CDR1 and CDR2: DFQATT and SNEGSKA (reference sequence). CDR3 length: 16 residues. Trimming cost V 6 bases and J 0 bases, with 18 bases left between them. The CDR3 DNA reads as TGCAGTGCAAGTCCCTCGGACCACCACTCCTACAATGAGCAGTTCTTC. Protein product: CSASPSDHHSYNEQFF.

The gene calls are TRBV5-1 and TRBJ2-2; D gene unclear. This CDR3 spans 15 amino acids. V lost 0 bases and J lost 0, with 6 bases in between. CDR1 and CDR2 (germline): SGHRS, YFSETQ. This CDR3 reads CASSLALANTGELFF. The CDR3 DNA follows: TGCGCCAGCAGCTTGGCACTCGCGAACACCGGGGAGCTGTTTTTT. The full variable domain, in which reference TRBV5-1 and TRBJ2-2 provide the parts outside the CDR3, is KAGVTQTPRYLIKTRGQQVTLSCSPISGHRSVSWYQQTPGQGLQFLFEYFSETQRNKGNFPGRFSGRQFSNSRSEMNVSTLELGDSALYLCASSLALANTGELFFGEGSRLTVL.

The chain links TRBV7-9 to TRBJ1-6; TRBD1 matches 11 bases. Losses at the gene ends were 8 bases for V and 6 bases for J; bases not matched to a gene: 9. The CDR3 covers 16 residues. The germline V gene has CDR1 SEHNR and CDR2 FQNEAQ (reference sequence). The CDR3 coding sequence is TGTGCCAGCGCCCCGCCGGGGACAGGGGGTAATTCACCCCTCCACTTT. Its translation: CASAPPGTGGNSPLHF.

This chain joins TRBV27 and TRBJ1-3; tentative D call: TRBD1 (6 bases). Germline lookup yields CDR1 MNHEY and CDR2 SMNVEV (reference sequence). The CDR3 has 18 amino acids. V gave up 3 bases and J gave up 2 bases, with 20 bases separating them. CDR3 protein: CASSFAPTPGATGNTIYF. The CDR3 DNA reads TGTGCCAGCAGTTTCGCCCCGACTCCGGGGGCGACTGGAAACACCATATATTTT.

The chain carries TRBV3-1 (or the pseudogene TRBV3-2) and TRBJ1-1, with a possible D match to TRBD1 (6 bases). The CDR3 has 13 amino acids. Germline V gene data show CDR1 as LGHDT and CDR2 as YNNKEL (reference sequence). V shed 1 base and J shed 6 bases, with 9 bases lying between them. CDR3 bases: TGTGCCAGCAGCCAAGGGACAGTCGCTGAAGCTTTCTTT. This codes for CASSQGTVAEAFF.

This CDR3 reads CASSLEAWGRGVTYEQYF. Written as DNA, the CDR3 is TGTGCCAGCAGCTTAGAGGCCTGGGGGAGGGGGGTTACCTACGAGCAGTACTTC. The V and J genes are TRBV7-6 and TRBJ2-7, with D tentatively TRBD2 (7 bases). Trimming left V 1 base short and J 2 bases short, with 21 bases between. The CDR3 totals 18 residues. From germline, CDR1 is SGHVS and CDR2 FNYEAQ. Together with reference TRBV7-6 and TRBJ2-7, the CDR3 gives the full variable domain: GAGVSQSPRYKVTKRGQDVALRCDPISGHVSLYWYRQALGQGPEFLTYFNYEAQQDKSGLPNDRFSAERPEGSISTLTIQRTEQRDSAMYRCASSLEAWGRGVTYEQYFGPGTRLTVT.

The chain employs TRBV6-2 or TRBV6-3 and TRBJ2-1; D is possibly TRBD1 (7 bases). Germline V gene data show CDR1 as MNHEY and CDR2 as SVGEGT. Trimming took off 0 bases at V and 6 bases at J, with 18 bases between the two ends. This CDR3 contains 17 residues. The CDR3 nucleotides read TGTGCCAGCAGTTACTCCGTGGGCAGGGGGGTCCCCAATGAGCAGTTCTTC. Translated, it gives CASSYSVGRGVPNEQFF.

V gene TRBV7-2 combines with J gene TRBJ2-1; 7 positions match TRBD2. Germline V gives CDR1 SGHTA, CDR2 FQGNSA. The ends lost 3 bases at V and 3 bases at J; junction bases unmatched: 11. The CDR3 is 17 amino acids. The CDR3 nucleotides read TGTGCCAGCAGCTTCCGCGGGGGAGGGGACTTCTACAATGAGCAGTTCTTC. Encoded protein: CASSFRGGGDFYNEQFF.

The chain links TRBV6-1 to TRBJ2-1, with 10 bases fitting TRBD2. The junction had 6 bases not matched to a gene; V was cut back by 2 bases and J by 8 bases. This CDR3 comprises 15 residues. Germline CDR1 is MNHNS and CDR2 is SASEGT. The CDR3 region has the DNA TGTGCCAGCAGTGAACCCAGCGGGGGGGCCCATGAGCAGTTCTTC. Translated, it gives CASSEPSGGAHEQFF.

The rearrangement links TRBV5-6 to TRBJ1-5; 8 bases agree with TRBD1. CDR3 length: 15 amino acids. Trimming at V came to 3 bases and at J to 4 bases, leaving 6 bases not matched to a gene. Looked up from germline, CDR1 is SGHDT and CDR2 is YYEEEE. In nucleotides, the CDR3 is TGTGCCAGCAGCTGGGGACAGGTTCCGAATCAGCCCCAGCATTTT. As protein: CASSWGQVPNQPQHF.

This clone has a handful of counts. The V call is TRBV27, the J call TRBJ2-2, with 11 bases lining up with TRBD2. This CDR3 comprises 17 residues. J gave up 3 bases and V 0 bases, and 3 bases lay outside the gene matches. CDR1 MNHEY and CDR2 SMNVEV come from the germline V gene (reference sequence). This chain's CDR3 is CASSLSGTSGYTGELFF. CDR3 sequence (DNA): TGTGCCAGCAGTTTATCAGGGACTAGCGGATACACCGGGGAGCTGTTTTTT.

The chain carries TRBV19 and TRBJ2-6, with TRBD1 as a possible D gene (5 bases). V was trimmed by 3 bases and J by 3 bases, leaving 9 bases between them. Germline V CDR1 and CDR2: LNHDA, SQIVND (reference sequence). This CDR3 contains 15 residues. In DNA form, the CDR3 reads TGTGCCAGTAGTATTAACAGGAATGGGGCCAACGTCCTGACTTTC. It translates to CASSINRNGANVLTF.

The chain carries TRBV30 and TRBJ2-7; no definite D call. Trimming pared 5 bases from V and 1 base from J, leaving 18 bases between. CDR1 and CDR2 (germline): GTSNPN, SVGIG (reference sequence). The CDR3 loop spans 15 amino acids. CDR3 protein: CAWSIWRWPSYEQYF. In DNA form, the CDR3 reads TGTGCCTGGTCCATATGGCGTTGGCCATCCTACGAGCAGTACTTC.

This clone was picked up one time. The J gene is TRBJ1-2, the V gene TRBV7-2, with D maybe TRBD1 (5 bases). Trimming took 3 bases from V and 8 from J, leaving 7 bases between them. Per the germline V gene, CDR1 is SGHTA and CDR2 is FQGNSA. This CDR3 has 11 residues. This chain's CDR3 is CASSFREGYTF. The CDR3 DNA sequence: TGTGCCAGCAGCTTCAGGGAGGGCTACACCTTC.

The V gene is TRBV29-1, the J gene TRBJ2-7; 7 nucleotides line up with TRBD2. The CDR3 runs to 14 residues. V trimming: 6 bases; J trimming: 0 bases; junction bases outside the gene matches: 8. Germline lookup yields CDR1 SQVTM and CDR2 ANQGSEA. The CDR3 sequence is CSVRAGMSSYEQYF. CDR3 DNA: TGCAGCGTCCGAGCGGGGATGAGCTCCTACGAGCAGTACTTC.

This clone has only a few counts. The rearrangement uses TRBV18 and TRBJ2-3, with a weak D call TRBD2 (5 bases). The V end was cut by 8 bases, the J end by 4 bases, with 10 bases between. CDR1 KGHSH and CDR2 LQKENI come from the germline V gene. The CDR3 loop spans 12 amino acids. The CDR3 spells CASRLEADTQYF. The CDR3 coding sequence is TGTGCCAGCCGTTTGGAGGCAGATACGCAGTATTTT.